The next 23 T cell receptor beta chains were all read from a single sample in a study of shared clonotypes between healthy human individuals. Cells designated naive CD8 were CD45RO-negative and were positively selected for CCR7, with terminally differentiated effector memory CD45RA+ cells excluded. Only in-frame clones appear in the TCRdb table, and some are missing; sequencing was by immunoSEQ multiplex PCR. The sample records about 700,000 clones, about 90% being singletons. Sample: naive CD8+ T cells sorted from blood. Every receptor here comes from a man younger than 40 in good health.

The DNA of the CDR3 is TGTGCCAGCAGTCAGACAGGGGGCGCTTATCGGTTCTACGAGCAGTACTTC. It encodes CASSQTGGAYRFYEQYF. This sequence joins TRBV7-2 and TRBJ2-7, with 10 bases aligning to TRBD1. V lost 6 bases, J lost 3 bases, and 14 bases stayed unmatched. The germline gives CDR1 SGHTA, CDR2 FQGNSA. This CDR3 has 17 amino acids.

This clone was seen just once. The rearrangement links TRBV27 to TRBJ2-3; a weak D match, TRBD2 (5 bases). The V end was cut by 3 bases, the J end by 0 bases, with 16 bases between. The length of the CDR3 is 17 residues. Per the germline V gene, CDR1 is MNHEY and CDR2 is SMNVEV (reference sequence). CDR3 bases: TGTGCCAGCAGTTTCATGGACTGGAGCCTTAGCACAGATACGCAGTATTTT. It specifies CASSFMDWSLSTDTQYF.

The rearrangement uses TRBV28 and TRBJ2-2, with TRBD2 matching 8 bases. This CDR3 contains 17 residues. The junction had 6 bases not matched to a gene; V was cut back by 1 base and J by 2 bases. Germline lookup yields CDR1 MDHEN and CDR2 SYDVKM. Written as DNA, the CDR3 is TGTGCCAGCAGTTTATCCCTTAGCGGGGTTAACACCGGGGAGCTGTTTTTT. Residues: CASSLSLSGVNTGELFF.

The rearrangement links TRBV7-6 to TRBJ2-3; 14 bases are shared with TRBD2. V was clipped by 4 bases and J by 8 bases; unmatched bases: 8. CDR1 is SGHVS, CDR2 FNYEAQ, per germline. The CDR3 sequence is 16 residues long. CDR3 sequence reads: CASSSRLAGGQSTQYF. The CDR3 bases are TGTGCCAGCAGCTCCCGACTAGCGGGAGGGCAGAGTACGCAGTATTTT.

V gene TRBV5-5 combines with J gene TRBJ1-2; 8 nucleotides align to TRBD1. The CDR3 extends over 16 amino acids. J lost 4 bases, V lost 0 bases, and 8 bases had no gene match. Germline loops: CDR1 SGHKS, CDR2 YYEKEE (reference sequence). The CDR3 DNA reads as TGTGCCAGCAGCTTGGTTCGGACAGGGCCTCTCTATGGCTACACCTTC. Encoded protein: CASSLVRTGPLYGYTF.

The chain links TRBV19 to TRBJ2-7; 11 bases line up with TRBD1. Per the germline V gene, CDR1 is LNHDA and CDR2 is SQIVND (reference sequence). The V gene end was trimmed by 1 base and the J gene end by 5 bases; junction bases not matched to a gene: 10. The CDR3 length is 17 residues. CDR3 in amino acids: CASSIAARTGGFNEQYF. The CDR3 coding sequence is TGTGCCAGTAGTATAGCTGCCAGGACAGGGGGCTTCAACGAGCAGTACTTC.

The V call is TRBV5-4, the J call TRBJ2-7; tentatively, D is TRBD2 (5 bases). This CDR3 is built from 14 residues. Deletions cut 2 bases from V and 2 bases from J, with 11 bases between. From germline, CDR1 is SGHNT and CDR2 YYREEE (reference sequence). As DNA, the CDR3 is TGTGCCAGCAGCTTCGCGGAGGCCCCCTACGAGCAGTACTTC. Protein: CASSFAEAPYEQYF.

This clone was recorded once. The CDR3 coding sequence is TGTGCCAGCGGTCATAGCGGGTACGAGCAGTACTTC. Its translation is CASGHSGYEQYF. The V and J genes are TRBV13 and TRBJ2-7; 7 nucleotides align to TRBD2. In germline, CDR1 is PRHDT, CDR2 FYEKMQ (reference sequence). This CDR3 has 12 residues. After removal of 8 bases from V and 4 bases from J, the junction contained 5 bases not matched to a gene.

The genes are TRBV7-2 and TRBJ2-7; D possibly corresponds to TRBD2 (5 bases). Germline V gene lookup returns CDR1 SGHTA and CDR2 FQGNSA. Trimming shortened V by 3 bases and J by 5 bases, and 23 bases separated the two germline ends. The length of the CDR3 is 17 residues. The CDR3 DNA sequence: TGTGCCAGCAGCTTCCTGGGAGTCGGGCAGCCCGGGGACGAGCAGTACTTC. Translated: CASSFLGVGQPGDEQYF.

This clone appeared a single time. The genes are TRBV6-6 and TRBJ1-4; TRBD1 is a possible D gene (6 bases). This CDR3 spans 15 amino acids. Trimming removed 2 bases from V and 5 bases from J, with 12 bases in between. Germline assignment: CDR1 MNHNY and CDR2 SVGAGI (reference sequence). The CDR3 spells CASSYTGALNEKLFF. The CDR3 DNA reads TGTGCCAGCAGTTACACGGGGGCCCTCAATGAAAAACTGTTTTTT.

V is TRBV6-1 and J is TRBJ2-7, with 7 bases matching TRBD1. The CDR3 consists of 15 residues. Germline-derived CDR1 and CDR2 are MNHNS and SASEGT. Germline trimming cut 6 bases from V and 0 bases from J; bases unmatched to any gene: 8. The CDR3 loop is CASRHRGHTSYEQYF. The DNA for the CDR3 is TGTGCCAGCAGGCACAGGGGACACACCTCCTACGAGCAGTACTTC.

The J gene is TRBJ2-7, the V gene TRBV4-1; D is perhaps TRBD1 (5 bases). The V and J ends lost 3 bases and 6 bases respectively, with 18 bases between them. CDR1 and CDR2 (germline): MGHRA, YSYEKL. The CDR3 spans 15 residues. The DNA of the CDR3 is TGCGCCAGCAGCCAGGTAACAGGAGCAGTAAGCGAGCAGTACTTC. Amino acids: CASSQVTGAVSEQYF.

V usage is TRBV11-2 and J usage is TRBJ1-2; possible D gene TRBD1, 5 bases. CDR3 size: 16 residues. Per germline, CDR1 SGHAT and CDR2 FQNNGV. With 5 bases removed from V and 2 bases from J, the gap between germline ends came to 18 bases. The CDR3 nucleotides are TGTGCCAGCAGCCTAAGGGTAGGACAACAAAACTATGGCTACACCTTC. Translating gives CASSLRVGQQNYGYTF.

The J gene is TRBJ2-7, the V gene TRBV7-6; possibly TRBD1 or TRBD2 for D (5 bases each). V gave up 3 bases and J gave up 0 bases, with 18 bases separating them. The germline gives CDR1 SGHVS, CDR2 FNYEAQ. The CDR3 length is 17 residues. DNA of the CDR3: TGTGCCAGCAGCTTGGCCCCCCGTGGGACGCACTCCTACGAGCAGTACTTC. Translation: CASSLAPRGTHSYEQYF.

The V and J genes are TRBV14 and TRBJ1-2; D not certain. V was shortened by 1 base and J by 4 bases, with 7 bases between the two germline ends. The CDR3 contains 13 residues. Germline assignment: CDR1 SGHDN and CDR2 FVKESK. The CDR3 reads CASSQVRFYGYTF. DNA of the CDR3: TGTGCCAGCAGCCAAGTTCGGTTCTATGGCTACACCTTC.

This sequence joins TRBV27 and TRBJ2-1, with 13 bases fitting TRBD2. This CDR3 has 15 residues. V lost 5 bases to trimming and J lost 7 bases; unmatched junction nucleotides: 5. CDR1 is MNHEY and CDR2 is SMNVEV in the germline V gene (reference sequence). DNA of the CDR3: TGTGCCAGCAGTCAGGGACTAGCGGGGACGAATGAGCAGTTCTTC. It is translated as CASSQGLAGTNEQFF.

The V gene is TRBV10-3, the J gene TRBJ2-6; weak D call: TRBD1 (8 bases). CDR1 and CDR2 (germline): ENHRY, SYGVKD. V was cut by 6 bases and J by 1 base, with 13 bases left in between. The CDR3 contains 16 residues. CDR3 amino acids: CAIRTGEGSGANVLTF. The CDR3 DNA is TGTGCCATCAGGACAGGGGAGGGGTCTGGGGCCAACGTCCTGACTTTC.

This clone appeared once. The CDR3 loop reads CASSDPAGQDTQYF. Written as DNA, the CDR3 is TGTGCCAGCAGTGACCCGGCTGGGCAAGATACGCAGTATTTT. V is TRBV6-1 and J is TRBJ2-3; D gene ambiguous. V was pared by 3 bases and J by 5 bases, with 12 bases between. CDR3 length: 14 amino acids. Germline loops: CDR1 MNHNS, CDR2 SASEGT.

The J gene is TRBJ2-7, the V gene TRBV27; maybe TRBD2 (6 bases). Trimming cost V 4 bases and J 3 bases, with 16 bases left between them. The CDR3 consists of 15 residues. Germline V gives CDR1 MNHEY, CDR2 SMNVEV (reference sequence). The CDR3 loop reads CASSSGLSGFYEQYF. The CDR3 bases are TGTGCCAGCAGTTCTGGACTATCGGGATTCTACGAGCAGTACTTC.

The chain has TRBV10-2 and TRBJ2-1; D may be TRBD2 (5 bases). The CDR3 covers 15 residues. Trimming cost V 5 bases and J 8 bases, with 19 bases left between them. CDR1 is WSHSY and CDR2 is SAAADI in the germline V gene. The CDR3 protein is CASSSTRRSDDEQFF. The DNA of the CDR3 is TGCGCCAGCAGTAGCACTAGGCGCTCGGACGATGAGCAGTTCTTC.

The gene calls are TRBV29-1 and TRBJ1-5; 8 bases line up with TRBD1. From germline, CDR1 is SQVTM and CDR2 ANQGSEA. The CDR3 length is 14 residues. V lost 7 bases to trimming and J lost 3 bases; unmatched junction nucleotides: 8. This chain's CDR3 is CSAVGQGANQPQHF. In nucleotides, the CDR3 is TGCAGCGCCGTAGGACAGGGTGCCAATCAGCCCCAGCATTTT.

The rearrangement joins TRBV11-2 to TRBJ2-1; TRBD1 matches 11 bases. The CDR3 length is 15 residues. Germline CDR1 is SGHAT and CDR2 is FQNNGV. Trimming at V came to 3 bases and at J to 8 bases, leaving 6 bases not matched to a gene. CDR3 amino acids: CASSFGTGGTYEQFF. CDR3 nucleotides: TGTGCCAGCAGCTTCGGGACAGGGGGGACCTATGAGCAGTTCTTC.

The CDR3 bases are TGCAGCGTTGAGATCCCGGGACAGGGAACGAACACCGGGGAGCTGTTTTTT. Translation gives CSVEIPGQGTNTGELFF. V is TRBV29-1 and J is TRBJ2-2; TRBD1 aligns across 9 bases. V was pared by 3 bases and J by 0 bases, with 8 bases of the junction left unmatched. This CDR3 is built from 17 residues. Germline loops: CDR1 SQVTM, CDR2 ANQGSEA.